The source of this TCR beta chain is a study of T cell repertoires in cytomegalovirus infection. TCRdb used MiXCR to reprocess the reads, holding one entry per CDR3 protein. Seen here are about 700,000 distinct CDR3 sequences, approximately 33% observed once, and the top ten hold 18%. The CDR3 consists of 15 residues. The germline V gene encodes CDR1 SGHTA and CDR2 FQGNSA. With respect to this clonotype: The antigen remains undetermined. The junction and the germline gene differ at one end; a read error may be behind it.

The TCR sequence derives from a human donor in good health (CMV status not recorded). Some clones in this sample may be carry-over from other donors' samples. Here the sequenced sample was cultured PBMCs, taken from culture after CMV antigen stimulation. The chain combines TRBV7-2 with TRBJ2-3; 9 nucleotides match TRBD1. The DNA of the CDR3 is TGTGCCGGCAGCCCCAAGACAGGGGGTGCAGATACGCAGTATTTT. Amino acids: CAGSPKTGGADTQYF.